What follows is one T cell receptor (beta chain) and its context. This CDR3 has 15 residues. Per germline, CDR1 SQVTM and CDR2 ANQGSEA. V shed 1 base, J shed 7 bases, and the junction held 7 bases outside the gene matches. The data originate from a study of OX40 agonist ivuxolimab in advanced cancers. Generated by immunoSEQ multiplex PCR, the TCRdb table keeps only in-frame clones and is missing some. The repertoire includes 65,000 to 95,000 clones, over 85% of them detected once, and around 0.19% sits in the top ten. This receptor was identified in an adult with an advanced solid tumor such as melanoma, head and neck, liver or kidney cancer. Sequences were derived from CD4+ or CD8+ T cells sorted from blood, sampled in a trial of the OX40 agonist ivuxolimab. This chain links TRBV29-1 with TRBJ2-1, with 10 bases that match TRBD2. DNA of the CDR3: TGCAGCGTTGAAGTGTGGACTAGCGGTACTAATGAGCAGTTCTTC. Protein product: CSVEVWTSGTNEQFF.